The TCR beta chain under discussion was sequenced for a study of technical replicates of blood from a handful of donors (dated by TCRdb to the late 2010s). The library was prepared using the immunoSEQ multiplex PCR assay. In TCRdb, the immuneACCESS table is reduced to in-frame sequences with V and J assigned. These tables do not hold every clone; where another copy was compared, an unresolved V gene accounts for under half, and the others remain unexplained. This sample is represented by tens of thousands of clones; approximately 94% of them were singletons. The ten largest clones take up 0.25% of the sample. At the junction V is shortened by 7 bases and J by 4 bases, with 10 bases in between. CDR1 and CDR2, per the germline V gene, are MGHDK and SYGVNS. From the cysteine through the phenylalanine, the CDR3 covers 12 amino acids. Only CDR3 DNA remains: 36 bases, in frame from the first base. Of note for this clone: It lacks a known antigen. The record has no base qualities; no much larger clone is one base away.

The receptor was derived from a human donor in good health. Material for sequencing was T cells isolated from PBMCs. The chain joins TRBV25-1 to TRBJ1-2; 5 matching bases give a weak D call of TRBD1. The DNA sequence is as follows: TGTGCCAGCACCTCAGGGTTCTATGGCTACACCTTC. The encoded protein is CASTSGFYGYTF.